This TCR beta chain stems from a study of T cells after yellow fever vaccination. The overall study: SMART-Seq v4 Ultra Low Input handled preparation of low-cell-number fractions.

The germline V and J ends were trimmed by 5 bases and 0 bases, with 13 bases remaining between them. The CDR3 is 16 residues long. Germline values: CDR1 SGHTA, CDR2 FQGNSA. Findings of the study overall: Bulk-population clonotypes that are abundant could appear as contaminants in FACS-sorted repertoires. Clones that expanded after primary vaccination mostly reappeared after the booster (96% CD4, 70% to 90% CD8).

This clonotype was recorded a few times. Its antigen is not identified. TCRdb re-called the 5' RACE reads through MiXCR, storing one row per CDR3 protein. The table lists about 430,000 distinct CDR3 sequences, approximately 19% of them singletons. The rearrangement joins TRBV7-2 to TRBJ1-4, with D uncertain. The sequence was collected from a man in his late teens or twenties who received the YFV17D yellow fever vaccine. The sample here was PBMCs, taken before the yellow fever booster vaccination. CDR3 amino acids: CASSLRISATNEKLFF. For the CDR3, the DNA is TGTGCCAGCAGCCTCAGGATCTCTGCAACTAATGAAAAACTGTTTTTT.